This T cell receptor beta chain was documented in a study of blood T cell repertoires in COVID-19. The CDR3 extends over 14 amino acids. Germline V gene data show CDR1 as SGHTA and CDR2 as FQGNSA. Trimming removed 1 base at V and 7 bases at J, with 11 bases between. Using immunoSEQ multiplex PCR, the repertoire was profiled, and TCRdb retains in-frame clones only, with some absent. This sample has roughly 90,000 clones, with 80% found just once. The V call is TRBV7-2, the J call TRBJ2-1; the D gene is possibly TRBD2 (5 bases). The TCR sequence derives from a woman of 80 years or more with active or convalescent COVID-19. Material: peripheral blood. CDR3 DNA: TGTGCCAGCAGCTTAGGGCTAGCCCGGAATGAGCAGTTCTTC. The encoded protein is CASSLGLARNEQFF.